The TCR beta chain described here comes from a study of cytomegalovirus exposure and HLA in healthy donors. V gave up 1 base and J gave up 3 bases; unmatched junction bases: 4. The CDR3 contains 16 residues. Germline V gives CDR1 MNHEY, CDR2 SVGAGI. A multiplex PCR was run with 60 Vbeta primers and 13 Jbeta primers. Sequencing used immunoSEQ multiplex PCR; TCRdb keeps in-frame clones, though not all of them. The sample gives roughly 100,000 clones, approximately 76% of which show up once; about 5.7% is in the top ten. The sequencing sample was made of PBMCs. V usage is TRBV6-5 and J usage is TRBJ2-5, with 11 bases fitting TRBD1. The clonotype was recovered from a woman younger than 35 in good health and CMV-seropositive. The CDR3 here is CASSYFGTGGEETQYF. In nucleotides, the CDR3 is TGTGCCAGCAGTTACTTCGGGACAGGGGGGGAAGAGACCCAGTACTTC.